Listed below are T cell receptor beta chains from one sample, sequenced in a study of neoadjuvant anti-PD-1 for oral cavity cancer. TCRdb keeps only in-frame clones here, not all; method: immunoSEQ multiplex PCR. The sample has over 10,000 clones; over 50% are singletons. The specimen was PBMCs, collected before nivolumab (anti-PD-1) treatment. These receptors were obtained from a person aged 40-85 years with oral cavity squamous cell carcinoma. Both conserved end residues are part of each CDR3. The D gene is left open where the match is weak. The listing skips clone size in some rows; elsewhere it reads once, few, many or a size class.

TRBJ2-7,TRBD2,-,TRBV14,CASSPLALPYEQYF,TGTGCCAGCAGCCCACTAGCGTTGCCCTACGAGCAGTACTTC
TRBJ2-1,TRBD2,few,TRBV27,CASSFQGGSYNEQFF,TGTGCCAGCAGTTTTCAGGGCGGGAGCTACAATGAGCAGTTCTTC
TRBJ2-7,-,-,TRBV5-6,CASSRGLPSIYEQYF,TGTGCCAGCAGCCGTGGACTGCCCTCCATATACGAGCAGTACTTC
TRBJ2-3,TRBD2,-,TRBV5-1,CASSLGRGAEDTQYF,TGCGCCAGCAGCTTGGGGCGGGGGGCCGAAGATACGCAGTATTTT
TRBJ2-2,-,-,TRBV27,CASRTVRETGELFF,TGTGCCAGCAGGACAGTCCGGGAAACCGGGGAGCTGTTTTTT
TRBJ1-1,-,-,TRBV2,CASSLGLTNTEAFF,TGTGCCAGCAGCCTTGGGCTTACGAACACTGAAGCTTTCTTT
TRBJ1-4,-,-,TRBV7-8,CASSRDEKLFF,TGTGCCAGCAGCCGAGATGAAAAACTGTTTTTT
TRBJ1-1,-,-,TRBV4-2,CASSQFEARGTEAFF,TGTGCCAGCAGCCAATTTGAGGCCAGAGGTACTGAAGCTTTCTTT
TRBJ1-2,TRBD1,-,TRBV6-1,CASSLDRGAYGYTF,TGTGCCAGCAGTTTGGACAGGGGAGCCTATGGCTACACCTTC
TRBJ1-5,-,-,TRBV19,CASSIGRDTSNQPQHF,TGTGCCAGTAGTATTGGGCGGGACACTTCCAATCAGCCCCAGCATTTT
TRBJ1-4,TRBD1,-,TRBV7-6,CASSLSGGPEKLFF,TGTGCCAGCAGCCTATCAGGGGGGCCTGAAAAACTGTTTTTT
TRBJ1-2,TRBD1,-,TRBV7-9,CASSLDRGISLHGYTF,TGTGCCAGCAGTTTGGACAGGGGGATTAGTCTTCATGGCTACACCTTC
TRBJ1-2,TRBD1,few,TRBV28,CASRSGQGPYGYTF,TGTGCCAGCAGGTCTGGACAGGGGCCCTATGGCTACACCTTC
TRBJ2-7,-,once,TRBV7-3,CASSPTAAGYEQYF,TGTGCCAGCAGCCCAACGGCCGCGGGCTACGAGCAGTACTTC
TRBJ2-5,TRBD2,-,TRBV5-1,CASSPRTSDGETQYF,TGCGCCAGCAGCCCCCGGACTAGCGATGGGGAGACCCAGTACTTC
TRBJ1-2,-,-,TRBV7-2,CASSFGQGGYGYTF,TGTGCCAGCAGCTTCGGGCAGGGTGGGTATGGCTACACCTTC
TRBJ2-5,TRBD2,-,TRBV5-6,CASSEYLAGETQYF,TGTGCCAGCAGCGAGTACCTAGCGGGAGAGACCCAGTACTTC
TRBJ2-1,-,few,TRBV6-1,CASSEEGAGLYNEQFF,TGTGCCAGCAGTGAAGAGGGGGCGGGACTGTACAATGAGCAGTTCTTC
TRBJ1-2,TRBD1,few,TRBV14,CASSQWTGTFGYTF,TGTGCCAGCAGCCAGTGGACAGGGACTTTCGGCTACACCTTC
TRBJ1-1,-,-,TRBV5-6,CASSFAGIPEAFF,TGTGCCAGCAGCTTCGCGGGGATCCCCGAAGCTTTCTTT
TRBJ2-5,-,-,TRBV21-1,CASSKIPRVFQETQYF,TGTGCCAGCAGCAAAATCCCTAGGGTCTTTCAAGAGACCCAGTACTTC
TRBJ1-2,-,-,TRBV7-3,CASSFGQGSSYGYTF,-
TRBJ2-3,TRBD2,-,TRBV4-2,CASSQVGTSGSLDTQYF,TGTGCCAGCAGCCAAGTGGGGACTAGCGGGAGTTTAGATACGCAGTATTTT
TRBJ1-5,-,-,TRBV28,CASRGESQPQHF,TGTGCCAGCAGGGGGGAAAGCCAGCCCCAGCATTTT
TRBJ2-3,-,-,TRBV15,CATSRVGGSGSTDTQYF,TGTGCCACCAGCAGAGTTGGGGGTAGCGGAAGCACAGATACGCAGTATTTT
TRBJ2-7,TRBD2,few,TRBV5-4,CASSASSGGLIYEQYF,TGTGCCAGCAGCGCTTCTAGCGGGGGCCTCATCTACGAGCAGTACTTC
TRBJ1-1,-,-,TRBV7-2,CASSLRVTEAFF,TGTGCCAGCAGCTTAAGGGTCACTGAAGCTTTCTTT
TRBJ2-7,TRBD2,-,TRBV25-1,CAAKGLAGEQYF,TGTGCCGCCAAGGGACTAGCGGGCGAGCAGTACTTC
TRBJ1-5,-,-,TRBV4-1,CASSQGLRGNQPQHF,TGCGCCAGCAGCCAAGGGTTGAGGGGCAATCAGCCCCAGCATTTT
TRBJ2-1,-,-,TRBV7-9,CASSLGGFGYNEQFF,TGTGCCAGCAGCTTAGGGGGGTTCGGCTACAATGAGCAGTTCTTC
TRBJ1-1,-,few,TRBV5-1,CASSLLLGGRTEAFF,TGCGCCAGCAGCTTGCTACTGGGGGGCCGAACTGAAGCTTTCTTT
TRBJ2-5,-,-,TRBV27,CASSPRDGFQETQYF,TGTGCCAGCAGTCCCCGGGACGGCTTCCAAGAGACCCAGTACTTC
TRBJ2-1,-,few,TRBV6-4,CASSAGPGWTFGDEQFF,TGTGCCAGCAGTGCAGGTCCAGGGTGGACTTTTGGGGATGAGCAGTTCTTC
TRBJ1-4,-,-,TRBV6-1,CASSEIGQVNEKLFF,TGTGCCAGCAGTGAAATCGGGCAGGTTAATGAAAAACTGTTTTTT
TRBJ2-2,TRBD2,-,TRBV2,CASQPLAGRAGELFF,TGTGCCAGCCAACCGCTAGCGGGGCGAGCCGGGGAGCTGTTTTTT
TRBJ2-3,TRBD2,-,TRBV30,CALTLTTSGRDGQYF,TGTGCCCTCACCCTCACAACTAGCGGGAGGGACGGGCAGTATTTT
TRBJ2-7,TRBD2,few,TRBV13,CASSSTRTRAPVSF,TGTGCCAGCAGCTCGACAAGGACTAGGGCCCCTGTGTCCTTC
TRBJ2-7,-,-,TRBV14,CASSPLQWAYEQYF,TGTGCCAGCAGCCCACTCCAGTGGGCCTACGAGCAGTACTTC
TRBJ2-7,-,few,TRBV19,CASSIRSEAEQYF,TGTGCCAGTAGTATTAGGTCAGAAGCGGAGCAGTACTTC
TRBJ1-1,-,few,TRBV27,CASSLVENTEAFF,TGTGCCAGCAGTTTAGTGGAGAACACTGAAGCTTTCTTT